The 22 T cell receptor beta chains listed next were all sequenced from one sample in a study of shared clonotypes between healthy human individuals. Here immunoSEQ multiplex PCR was the method, and the copy in TCRdb shows in-frame clones only, minus some. Here the sample spans 190,000 or so clones, around 63% being singletons. Input material: memory CD4+ T cells sorted from blood. As for subset: CD45RA-negative fraction. These TCRs come from a man aged 25 to 40 in good health.

This chain connects TRBV2 to TRBJ1-2; the D is unclear. The CDR3 runs to 12 residues. V was pared by 3 bases and J by 4 bases, with 6 bases between. CDR1 and CDR2 (germline): SNHLY, FYNNEI. The CDR3 sequence: CASSEPVYGYTF. The CDR3 bases are TGTGCCAGCAGTGAGCCAGTCTATGGCTACACCTTC.

This chain connects TRBV25-1 to TRBJ2-5; D possibly uses TRBD1 or TRBD2 (5 bases each). Germline V gene sequence: CDR1 MGHDK, CDR2 SYGVNS. V gave up 1 base and J gave up 4 bases, with 10 bases separating them. The CDR3 is made up of 14 amino acids. This CDR3 is CASSELGAGETQYF. The DNA of the CDR3 is TGTGCCAGCAGTGAATTAGGGGCGGGAGAGACCCAGTACTTC.

This clone occurred a few times. The rearrangement links TRBV11-2 to TRBJ2-4; D may be TRBD2 (6 bases). The CDR3 sequence is 16 residues long. Deletions cut 5 bases from V and 1 base from J, with 15 bases between. Germline V gene lookup returns CDR1 SGHAT and CDR2 FQNNGV. CDR3 residues: CASSALPRGAKNIQYF. The CDR3 DNA reads as TGTGCCAGCAGCGCCCTCCCGCGGGGCGCCAAAAACATTCAGTACTTC.

This clone turned up a few times. The chain uses TRBV7-3 and TRBJ2-1; TRBD2 aligns across 11 bases. The length of the CDR3 is 15 residues. Germline assignment: CDR1 SGHTA and CDR2 FQGTGA. V lost 4 bases and J lost 5; bases outside the gene matches: 4. CDR3 sequence (DNA): TGTGCCAGCAGCTCAAGACTAGCGGGGCACAATGAGCAGTTCTTC. As protein: CASSSRLAGHNEQFF.

This chain links TRBV7-9 with TRBJ2-3; TRBD2 matches 10 bases. V lost 1 base to trimming and J lost 2 bases; unmatched junction nucleotides: 6. Germline CDR1 reads SEHNR; CDR2 reads FQNEAQ (reference sequence). The length of the CDR3 is 17 residues. This chain's CDR3 is CASSLDVAGGFTDTQYF. The DNA of the CDR3 is TGTGCCAGCAGCTTAGATGTAGCGGGAGGTTTCACAGATACGCAGTATTTT.

This clone was seen a single time. The chain is built from TRBV2 and TRBJ1-1, with D possibly TRBD1 on 6 matching bases. CDR1 and CDR2 from the germline V gene are SNHLY and FYNNEI. Trimming took 11 bases from V and 0 from J, leaving 28 bases between them. This CDR3 has 18 residues. The CDR3 spells CAGAGGEPLRHMNTEAFF. DNA for the CDR3: TGTGCCGGCGCTGGGGGCGAGCCTTTGCGGCACATGAACACTGAAGCTTTCTTT. The variable domain in full, with the rest retrieved from reference TRBV2 and TRBJ1-1, is EPEVTQTPSHQVTQMGQEVILRCVPISNHLYFYWYRQILGQKVEFLVSFYNNEISEKSEIFDDQFSVERPDGSNFTLKIRSTKLEDSAMYFCAGAGGEPLRHMNTEAFFGQGTRLTVV.

The V and J genes are TRBV5-6 and TRBJ2-7; no clear D. The V and J ends lost 4 bases and 4 bases respectively, with 12 bases between them. CDR3 length: 13 amino acids. Germline V gene data show CDR1 as SGHDT and CDR2 as YYEEEE. The CDR3 protein is CASSRVGIYEQYF. The CDR3 DNA sequence: TGTGCCAGCAGCAGAGTAGGGATATACGAGCAGTACTTC.

The DNA of the CDR3 is TGTGCCAGCAGCGTAGTGGCGACAGTGGGAGATACGCAGTATTTT. Protein sequence: CASSVVATVGDTQYF. The V and J genes are TRBV9 and TRBJ2-3, with a possible D match to TRBD1 (5 bases). The CDR3 has 15 residues. CDR1 is SGDLS, CDR2 YYNGEE, per germline. Trimming removed 0 bases from V and 5 bases from J, with 13 bases in between.

The CDR3 spells CASSLGRGDEKLFF. The CDR3 DNA is TGCGCCAGCAGCTTGGGCAGGGGAGATGAAAAACTGTTTTTT. The chain uses TRBV5-1 and TRBJ1-4; a weak D match, TRBD1 (6 bases). The CDR3 consists of 14 residues. V was shortened by 0 bases and J by 6 bases, with 9 bases between the two germline ends. Looked up from germline, CDR1 is SGHRS and CDR2 is YFSETQ. The full variable domain, with the rest looked up from reference TRBV5-1 and TRBJ1-4, is KAGVTQTPRYLIKTRGQQVTLSCSPISGHRSVSWYQQTPGQGLQFLFEYFSETQRNKGNFPGRFSGRQFSNSRSEMNVSTLELGDSALYLCASSLGRGDEKLFFGSGTQLSVL.

This chain links TRBV10-1 with TRBJ1-1; D not resolved. The germline V gene has CDR1 WNHNN and CDR2 SYGVQD (reference sequence). CDR3 length: 13 amino acids. The V end was cut by 2 bases, the J end by 1 base, with 5 bases between. CDR3 region: CASSELRNTEAFF. CDR3 in DNA: TGCGCCAGCAGTGAGCTAAGGAACACTGAAGCTTTCTTT.

The chain has TRBV5-1 and TRBJ2-3; 10 bases agree with TRBD2. The CDR3 has 16 residues. V shed 0 bases, J shed 4 bases, and the junction held 5 bases outside the gene matches. Germline CDR1 is SGHRS and CDR2 is YFSETQ. CDR3: CASSLEASGRPDTQYF. CDR3 DNA: TGCGCCAGCAGCTTGGAGGCTAGCGGGAGACCAGATACGCAGTATTTT.

The rearrangement links TRBV13 to TRBJ2-3; maybe TRBD1 (6 bases). In germline, CDR1 is PRHDT, CDR2 FYEKMQ (reference sequence). V was cut by 4 bases and J by 1 base, with 12 bases left in between. The CDR3 sequence is 15 residues long. The CDR3 DNA reads TGTGCCAGCAGCTGGGGACAACGGGGCACAGATACGCAGTATTTT. This sequence encodes CASSWGQRGTDTQYF.

This chain links TRBV5-6 with TRBJ1-1; no clear D gene. Germline V gene lookup returns CDR1 SGHDT and CDR2 YYEEEE. CDR3 length equals 9 residues. Trimming left V 2 bases short and J 11 bases short, with 4 bases between. The CDR3 region is CASSFLAFF. Here the CDR3 DNA reads TGTGCCAGCAGCTTTCTTGCTTTCTTT.

V and J are TRBV27 and TRBJ2-3, with 10 bases identical to TRBD2. The trim removed 6 bases at V and 3 bases at J, leaving 6 bases unmatched. Per germline, CDR1 MNHEY and CDR2 SMNVEV (reference sequence). The CDR3 totals 15 residues. CDR3 sequence reads: CASRLTSGATDTQYF. Here the CDR3 DNA reads TGTGCCAGCAGACTTACTAGCGGGGCGACAGATACGCAGTATTTT.

Comment on this clone: The sample carries other DNA sequences with the same CDR3. The chain has TRBV7-2 and TRBJ2-7; D may be TRBD1 or TRBD2 (5 bases each). Per germline, CDR1 SGHTA and CDR2 FQGNSA. Trimming left V 5 bases short and J 2 bases short, with 7 bases between. This CDR3 is built from 12 residues. The chain's CDR3 is CASSGTPYEQYF. The CDR3 bases are TGTGCCAGCAGCGGGACCCCCTACGAGCAGTACTTC.

The V and J genes are TRBV5-1 and TRBJ1-1; unclear D gene. This CDR3 has 13 amino acids. Trimming removed 5 bases at V and 3 bases at J, with 11 bases between. CDR1 and CDR2 (germline): SGHRS, YFSETQ. The CDR3 DNA follows: TGCGCCAGCAGAGATGGACGAGACACTGAAGCTTTCTTT. It translates to CASRDGRDTEAFF.

The V call is TRBV27, the J call TRBJ1-3; D is unresolved. With 8 bases removed from V and 0 bases from J, the gap between germline ends came to 5 bases. Germline-derived CDR1 and CDR2 are MNHEY and SMNVEV (reference sequence). The CDR3 loop spans 12 amino acids. This CDR3 reads CASLSSGNTIYF. The DNA of the CDR3 is TGTGCCAGCCTGAGCTCTGGAAACACCATATATTTT.

V usage is TRBV10-3 and J usage is TRBJ2-2, with D perhaps matching TRBD1 (6 bases). Trimming took 7 bases from V and 2 from J, leaving 14 bases between them. This CDR3 contains 15 residues. CDR1 is ENHRY, CDR2 SYGVKD, per germline. CDR3 DNA sequence: TGTGCCATCAAAGTCCGGGACACCAACACCGGGGAGCTGTTTTTT. This codes for CAIKVRDTNTGELFF.

This chain links TRBV5-1 with TRBJ2-1, with TRBD2 identical over 14 bases. This CDR3 is built from 18 residues. V dropped 0 bases and J dropped 4; count of bases not matched to a gene: 6. Per the germline V gene, CDR1 is SGHRS and CDR2 is YFSETQ. The CDR3, as DNA: TGCGCCAGCAGCTTGGAAGACCGACTAGCGGGAGGGTACAATGAGCAGTTCTTC. Translating gives CASSLEDRLAGGYNEQFF.

The gene calls are TRBV12-5 and TRBJ2-2; D gene unclear. With 4 bases removed from V and 5 bases from J, the gap between germline ends came to 17 bases. Germline CDR1 is LGHNT and CDR2 is FRNRAP. The CDR3 runs to 16 residues. The CDR3: CASGSSSGVATGELFF. CDR3 in DNA: TGTGCTAGTGGTTCCAGTTCAGGAGTAGCTACCGGGGAGCTGTTTTTT.

The CDR3 nucleotides read TGTGCCAGCAGTGAGGGACAGGGGGCAAAGGCGGCCTACGAGCAGTACTTC. As protein: CASSEGQGAKAAYEQYF. This sequence joins TRBV25-1 and TRBJ2-7; 12 nucleotides align to TRBD1. CDR1 is MGHDK, CDR2 SYGVNS, per germline. The CDR3 sequence is 17 residues long. Trimming at V came to 3 bases and at J to 2 bases, leaving 8 bases not matched to a gene.

This clone was observed a few times. The chain's CDR3 is CASSLNQGETQYF. The DNA of the CDR3 is TGTGCCAGCAGCTTAAACCAGGGGGAGACCCAGTACTTC. The rearrangement joins TRBV7-9 to TRBJ2-5; tentative D call: TRBD1 (6 bases). Trimming stripped 2 bases from V and 5 bases from J, with 9 bases between. CDR3 size: 13 residues. Germline values: CDR1 SEHNR, CDR2 FQNEAQ (reference sequence).